There are many counts of the clone carrying this T cell receptor (beta chain). TCR beta CDR3 region amplification was performed from RNA transcripts. HTBI primers were employed in a first-round RT-PCR of the TCR CDR3. Each CDR3 protein gets one entry after TCRdb re-called the multiplex PCR reads with MiXCR. The sample holds over 650,000 distinct CDR3 sequences, roughly 45% seen once. The sample originates from a study of T cells in Graves' hyperthyroidism and ophthalmopathy. This clonotype was sampled from an adult man with Graves' disease, either hyperthyroidism or ophthalmopathy (not recorded which). Specimen: peripheral blood or thyroid tissue (not recorded which).

The chain's CDR3 is CASKGQGTFNEKLFF. The CDR3 bases are TGTGCCAGCAAGGGACAGGGGACCTTCAATGAAAAACTGTTTTTT. The chain employs TRBV2 and TRBJ1-4; 10 nucleotides match TRBD1. V shed 7 bases, J shed 5 bases, and the junction held 7 bases outside the gene matches. The CDR3 totals 15 residues. Germline-derived CDR1 and CDR2 are SNHLY and FYNNEI.